One sample yielded the 5 T cell receptor beta chains listed below, sequenced in a study of cytomegalovirus exposure and HLA in healthy donors. The PCR made use of 60 Vbeta and 13 Jbeta primers. Assay: immunoSEQ multiplex PCR; the TCRdb copy retains only in-frame clones and omits some. This table holds some 190,000 clones, 65% to 85% found once. Source material: PBMCs. The receptors come from a boy aged 2 to 9 in good health and CMV-seronegative.

The chain combines TRBV21-1 with TRBJ1-3. TRBV21-1 is a recognized pseudogene. The CDR3 has 16 residues. In nucleotides, the CDR3 is TGTGCCAGCAGAAAGAGGGTAACTCACTCTGGAAACACCATATATTTT. This sequence encodes CASRKRVTHSGNTIYF.

The rearrangement joins TRBV21-1 to TRBJ2-7; the table names TRBD2, a call not compared with the DNA. TRBV21-1 is an annotated pseudogene. This CDR3 has 15 residues. The DNA of the CDR3 is TGTGCCAGCAGCATAAACGGGGGGGCCGGAAAAGAGCAGTACGTC. Protein product: CASSINGGAGKEQYV.

The gene calls are TRBV7-2 and TRBJ2-2, with 8 bases identical to TRBD2. Germline V gene lookup returns CDR1 SGHTA and CDR2 FQGNSA. Germline trimming cut 6 bases from V and 4 bases from J; bases unmatched to any gene: 7. This CDR3 has 15 amino acids. This CDR3 is CASRPGTRATGELFF. CDR3 bases: TGTGCCAGCAGGCCAGGGACTAGAGCCACCGGGGAGCTGTTTTTT.

CDR3 DNA sequence: TGCAGCGTTGCGGGGGGGGAGCAGTTCTTC. Translation gives CSVAGGEQFF. The chain couples TRBV29-1 to TRBJ2-1, with TRBD2 matching over 8 bases. The CDR3 has 10 residues. Trimming at V came to 4 bases and at J to 10 bases, leaving 0 bases not matched to a gene. CDR1 is SQVTM and CDR2 is ANQGSEA in the germline V gene.

CDR3 in amino acids: CASSTRDRAGYTF. The CDR3, as DNA: TGTGCCAGTAGTACACGGGACAGGGCTGGCTACACCTTC. V and J are TRBV19 and TRBJ1-2; 9 bases agree with TRBD1. Trimming cost V 4 bases and J 7 bases; bases outside gene matches: 4. CDR1 and CDR2 (germline): LNHDA, SQIVND (reference sequence). The CDR3 is made up of 13 amino acids.